A selection of T cell receptor beta chains follows, all from one sample in a study of human T cells and chemical hapten exposure. TCRdb re-analysed the RACE reads in MiXCR, keeping a single row per CDR3 protein. The data show approximately 320,000 distinct CDR3 sequences, approximately 5.8% seen once. The sequencing used whole blood, collected in connection with sensitization to the hapten diphenylcyclopropenone (DPC). These receptors all come from a woman under 30 with alopecia areata. Some clones in this sample may be carry-over from other donors' samples. Each CDR3 is given with its conserved first and last residue. The D gene is left open where the match is weak. The size field is filled for only some rows; it gives once, few, many or a size class.

D gene	clone size	V gene	J gene	CDR3 DNA	CDR3 protein
-	few	TRBV20-1	TRBJ1-1	TGCAGTGCTTGTAATCTCCTTCGCAAGAACACTGAAGCTTTCTTT	CSACNLLRKNTEAFF
-	many	TRBV4-3	TRBJ1-3	TGCGCCAGCAGCCAAGAGGTGCTGTACTCTGGAAACACCATATATTTT	CASSQEVLYSGNTIYF
TRBD1	many	TRBV3-1	TRBJ1-2	TGTGCCAGCCGAGGACAGGACTATGGCTACACCTTC	CASRGQDYGYTF
-	many	TRBV27	TRBJ1-6	TGTGCCACCAAGCCAGGGGAGCGGGATAATTCACCCCTCCACTTT	CATKPGERDNSPLHF
-	few	TRBV6-2/TRBV6-3	TRBJ2-1	TGTGCCAGCAAGACAGCGGGCCTCAAGTTCTTC	CASKTAGLKFF
TRBD1	-	TRBV2	TRBJ1-1	TGTGCCAGCAGGACAGGGACGAACACTGAAGCTTTCTTT	CASRTGTNTEAFF
-	few	TRBV12-3/TRBV12-4	TRBJ1-2	TGTGCCAGCAGTTTATCACCCGGTGGCTACACCTTC	CASSLSPGGYTF
-	-	TRBV12-3/TRBV12-4	TRBJ2-6	TGTGCCAGCAGTTTGAGGGCGCCCCTGGGGTTAGGGGCCAACGTCCTGACTTTC	CASSLRAPLGLGANVLTF
TRBD2	many	TRBV20-1	TRBJ2-7	TGCTTACCCACCGAGATACTAGCGGGGGATCGAGGGGAGCAGTACTTC	CLPTEILAGDRGEQYF
-	-	TRBV10-3	TRBJ2-3	TGTGCCGCAGGGACTTCCCAAGGCACAGATACGCAGTATTTT	CAAGTSQGTDTQYF
-	many	TRBV10-3	TRBJ1-1	TGTGCCATCAGGGGGACGGGGAACACTGAAGCTTTCTTT	CAIRGTGNTEAFF
-	-	TRBV4-2	TRBJ2-5	TGTGCCAGCAGCCAAGAAGGGAAGACCCAGTACTTC	CASSQEGKTQYF
-	few	TRBV7-8	TRBJ1-1	TGTGCCAGCGGGTCCCCCTTTGGGACTGAAGCTTTCTTT	CASGSPFGTEAFF
-	-	TRBV12-3/TRBV12-4	TRBJ1-5	TGTGCCAGCACCGAAGGACAGTTCAATCAGCCCCAGCATTTT	CASTEGQFNQPQHF
TRBD1	-	TRBV7-8	TRBJ1-4	TGTGCCAGCAGCCCCTTCATGAGTACAGGGGGTACAGAAAAACTGTTTTTT	CASSPFMSTGGTEKLFF
TRBD1	many	TRBV7-8	TRBJ1-2	TGTGCCAGCAGCTCCCCCCGGGACAGGGGAATACGAAGGGGCTACACCTTC	CASSSPRDRGIRRGYTF
-	-	TRBV5-1	TRBJ1-6	TGCGCCAGCAGCTTGGACCGGGCTCATAATTCACCCCTCCACTTT	CASSLDRAHNSPLHF
TRBD2	-	TRBV27	TRBJ2-3	TGTGCCAGCAGTTCGATACTAGCGGGGACCACAGATACGCAGTATTTT	CASSSILAGTTDTQYF
TRBD1	many	TRBV6-2/TRBV6-3	TRBJ1-2	TGTGCCAGCATTCCCGGGACAGGTATCTATGGCTACACCTTC	CASIPGTGIYGYTF
-	many	TRBV7-9	TRBJ1-5	TGTGCCAGCAGCGGAGGACAGTTTAATCAGCCCCAGCATTTT	CASSGGQFNQPQHF